This TCR beta chain was observed in a study of tumor-infiltrating lymphocytes in primary liver carcinoma. Study at large: Surgery removed the patients' primary liver carcinoma. Sample yields, roughly 3.5 to 7.5 million productive TCRbeta reads, were similar across the tissue types.

Per germline, CDR1 SQVTM and CDR2 ANQGSEA. Germline trimming cut 7 bases from V and 4 bases from J; bases unmatched to any gene: 4. There are 12 residues in the CDR3. The researchers obtained blood RNA from unsorted whole blood and also extracted germline DNA. A constant-region primer primed TCR beta cDNA synthesis from about 550 ng of total RNA. Amplification in three nested multiplex PCR rounds with slightly modified ARM-PCR gave rise to TCR beta libraries. A C-beta reverse primer was combined with TRBV1-TRBV30 forward primers in the first two PCR rounds, and each round had 9 to 10 cycles. Using its own MiXCR run on the multiplex PCR reads, TCRdb lists one record per CDR3 protein. Altogether about 350,000 distinct CDR3 sequences are present, about two thirds being singletons, with the ten largest covering about 6.5%.

The rearrangement joins TRBV29-1 to TRBJ1-3, with 7 bases matching TRBD1. Sequenced sample: peripheral blood. The sequence derives from a man aged 40-49 years with primary liver carcinoma and hepatitis B virus infection. DNA for the CDR3: TGCAGCGCCAAACAGGGGGGAAACACCATATATTTT. Amino acid sequence: CSAKQGGNTIYF.